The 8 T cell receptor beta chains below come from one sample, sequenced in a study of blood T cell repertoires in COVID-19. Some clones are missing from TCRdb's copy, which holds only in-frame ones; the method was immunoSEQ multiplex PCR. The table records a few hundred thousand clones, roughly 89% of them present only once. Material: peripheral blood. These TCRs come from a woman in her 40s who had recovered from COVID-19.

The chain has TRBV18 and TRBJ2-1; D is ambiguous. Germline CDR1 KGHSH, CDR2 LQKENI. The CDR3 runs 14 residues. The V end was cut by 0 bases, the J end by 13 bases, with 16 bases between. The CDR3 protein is CASSPPSSPLLQFF. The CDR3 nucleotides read TGTGCCAGCTCACCACCTAGTTCCCCCCTTCTTCAGTTCTTC.

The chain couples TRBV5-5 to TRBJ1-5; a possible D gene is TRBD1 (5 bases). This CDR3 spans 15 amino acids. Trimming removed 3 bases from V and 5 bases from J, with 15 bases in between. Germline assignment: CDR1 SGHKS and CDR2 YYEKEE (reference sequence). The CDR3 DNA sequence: TGTGCCAGCAGCTCGGTGGGGGGTGTAGATCAGCCCCAGCATTTT. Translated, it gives CASSSVGGVDQPQHF.

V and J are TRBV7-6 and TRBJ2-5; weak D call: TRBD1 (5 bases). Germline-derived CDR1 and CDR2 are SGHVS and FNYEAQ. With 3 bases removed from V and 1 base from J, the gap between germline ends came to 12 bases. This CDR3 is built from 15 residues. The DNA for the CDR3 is TGTGCCAGCAGCTTTCCACCCGACAGCCAAGAGACCCAGTACTTC. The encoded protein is CASSFPPDSQETQYF.

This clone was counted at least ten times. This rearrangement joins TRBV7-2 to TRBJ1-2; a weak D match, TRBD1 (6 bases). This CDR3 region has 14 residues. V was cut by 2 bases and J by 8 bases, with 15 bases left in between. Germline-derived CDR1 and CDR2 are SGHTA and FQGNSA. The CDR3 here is CASSLRSGGRGYTF. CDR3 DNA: TGTGCCAGCAGCTTAAGGAGTGGGGGCAGAGGCTACACCTTC.

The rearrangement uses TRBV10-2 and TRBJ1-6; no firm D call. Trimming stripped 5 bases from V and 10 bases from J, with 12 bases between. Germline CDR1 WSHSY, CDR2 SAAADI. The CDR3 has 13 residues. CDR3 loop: CASSLAEGSPLHF. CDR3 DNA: TGCGCCAGCAGTCTGGCGGAGGGATCACCCCTCCACTTT.

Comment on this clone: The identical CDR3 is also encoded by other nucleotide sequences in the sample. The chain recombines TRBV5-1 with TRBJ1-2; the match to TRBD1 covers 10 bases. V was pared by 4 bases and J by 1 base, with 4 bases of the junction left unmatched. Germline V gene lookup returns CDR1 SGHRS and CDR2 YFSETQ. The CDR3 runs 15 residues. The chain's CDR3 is CASSPRTGGNYGYTF. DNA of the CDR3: TGCGCCAGCAGCCCCCGGACAGGGGGTAACTATGGCTACACCTTC. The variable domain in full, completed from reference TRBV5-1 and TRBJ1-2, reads KAGVTQTPRYLIKTRGQQVTLSCSPISGHRSVSWYQQTPGQGLQFLFEYFSETQRNKGNFPGRFSGRQFSNSRSEMNVSTLELGDSALYLCASSPRTGGNYGYTFGSGTRLTVV.

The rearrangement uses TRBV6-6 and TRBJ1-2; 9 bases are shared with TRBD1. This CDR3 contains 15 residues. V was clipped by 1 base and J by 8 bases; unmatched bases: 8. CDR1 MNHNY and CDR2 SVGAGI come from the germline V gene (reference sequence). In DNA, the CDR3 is TGTGCCAGCAGTTACTGGGGACAGGGATCAGAAGGCTACACCTTC. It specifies CASSYWGQGSEGYTF.

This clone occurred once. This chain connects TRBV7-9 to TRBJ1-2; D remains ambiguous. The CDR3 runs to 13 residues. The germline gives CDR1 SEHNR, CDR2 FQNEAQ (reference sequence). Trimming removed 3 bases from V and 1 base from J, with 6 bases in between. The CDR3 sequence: CASSFDNNYGYTF. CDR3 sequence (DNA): TGTGCCAGCAGCTTCGACAATAACTATGGCTACACCTTC.